This T cell receptor (beta chain) appears in the sequencing data of a study of T cells in Graves' hyperthyroidism and ophthalmopathy. Study results and limitations: The model's output predicted ophthalmopathy at a median of 6.5 months prior to onset.

Diagnoses were made from clinical symptoms, serum measures (thyroxine and TRAb), thyroid ultrasound and orbital computed tomography. The CDR3 totals 14 residues. V was shortened by 6 bases and J by 0 bases, with 9 bases between the two germline ends. Germline V gene data show CDR1 as MNHNS and CDR2 as SASEGT. This clonotype was seen at least ten times. The antigen is unknown. Regions amplified from RNA transcripts were the TCR beta CDR3 regions. The HTBI primer set was used in a first-round RT-PCR of the TCR CDR3. TCRdb reanalysed the multiplex PCR reads using MiXCR and keeps one entry per CDR3 protein. The table has roughly 290,000 distinct CDR3 sequences, 10% to 15% seen once.

This TCR was sampled from a woman aged 25 to 39 with Graves' hyperthyroidism that later progressed to Graves' ophthalmopathy. Input material: blood. The V and J genes are TRBV6-1 and TRBJ1-5; no reliable D call. The CDR3 loop reads CASREGYSNQPQHF. DNA of the CDR3: TGTGCCAGCAGGGAGGGTTATAGCAATCAGCCCCAGCATTTT.